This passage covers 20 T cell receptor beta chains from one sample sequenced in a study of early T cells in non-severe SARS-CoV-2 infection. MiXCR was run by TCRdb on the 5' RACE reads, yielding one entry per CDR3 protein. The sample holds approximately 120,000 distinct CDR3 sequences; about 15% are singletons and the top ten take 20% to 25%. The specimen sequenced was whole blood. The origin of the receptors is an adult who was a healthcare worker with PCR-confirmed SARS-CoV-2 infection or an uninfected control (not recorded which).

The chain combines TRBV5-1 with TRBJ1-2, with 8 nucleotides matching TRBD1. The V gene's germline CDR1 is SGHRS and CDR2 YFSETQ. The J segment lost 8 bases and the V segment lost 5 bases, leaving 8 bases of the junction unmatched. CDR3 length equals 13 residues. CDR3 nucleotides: TGCGCCAGCAGTTTCCAGGGGGCAGAAGGCTACACCTTC. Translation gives CASSFQGAEGYTF.

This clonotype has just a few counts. The CDR3 sequence: CASSQDRGRIAKNIQYF. CDR3 DNA: TGTGCCAGCAGCCAAGACAGGGGGCGCATAGCCAAAAACATTCAGTACTTC. The J gene is TRBJ2-4, the V gene TRBV7-9; 10 nucleotides line up with TRBD1. The V gene end was trimmed by 5 bases and the J gene end by 0 bases; junction bases not matched to a gene: 7. Germline assignment: CDR1 SEHNR and CDR2 FQNEAQ (reference sequence). The length of the CDR3 is 17 residues.

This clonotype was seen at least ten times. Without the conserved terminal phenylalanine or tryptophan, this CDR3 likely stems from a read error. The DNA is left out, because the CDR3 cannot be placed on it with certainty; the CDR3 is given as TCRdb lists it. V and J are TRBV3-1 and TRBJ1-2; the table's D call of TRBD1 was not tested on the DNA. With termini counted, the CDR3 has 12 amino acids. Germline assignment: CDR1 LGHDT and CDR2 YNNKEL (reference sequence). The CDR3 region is CASSPNPAWSNL.

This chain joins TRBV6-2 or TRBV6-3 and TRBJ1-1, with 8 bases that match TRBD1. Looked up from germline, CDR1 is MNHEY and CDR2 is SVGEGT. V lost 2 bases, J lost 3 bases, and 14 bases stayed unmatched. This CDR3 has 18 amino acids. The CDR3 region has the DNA TGTGCCAGCAGTTACCCGCAGGGGGCTCGTGTGTTTGACACTGAAGCTTTCTTT. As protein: CASSYPQGARVFDTEAFF.

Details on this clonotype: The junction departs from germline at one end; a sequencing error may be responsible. The CDR3 region is CTSSRERGEGAFF. The CDR3 DNA reads as TGCACCAGCAGCCGAGAGCGGGGCGAAGGAGCTTTCTTT. V is TRBV5-1 and J is TRBJ1-1; TRBD1 is a possible D gene (5 bases). The CDR3 is 13 amino acids. Looked up from germline, CDR1 is SGHRS and CDR2 is YFSETQ.

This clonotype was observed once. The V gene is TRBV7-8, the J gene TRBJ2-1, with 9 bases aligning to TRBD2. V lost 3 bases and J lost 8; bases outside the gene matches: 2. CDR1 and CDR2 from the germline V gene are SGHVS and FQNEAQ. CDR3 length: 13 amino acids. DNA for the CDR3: TGTGCCAGCAGCTTTAGCGGGGGTTATGAGCAGTTCTTC. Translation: CASSFSGGYEQFF.

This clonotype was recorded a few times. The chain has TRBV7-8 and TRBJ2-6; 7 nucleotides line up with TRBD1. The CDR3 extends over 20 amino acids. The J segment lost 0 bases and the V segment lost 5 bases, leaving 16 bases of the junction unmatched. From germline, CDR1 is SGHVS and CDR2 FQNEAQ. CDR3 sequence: CASSPRTGQNIRSGANVLTF. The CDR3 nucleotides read TGTGCCAGCAGCCCGCGGACAGGTCAGAACATCCGCTCTGGGGCCAACGTCCTGACTTTC.

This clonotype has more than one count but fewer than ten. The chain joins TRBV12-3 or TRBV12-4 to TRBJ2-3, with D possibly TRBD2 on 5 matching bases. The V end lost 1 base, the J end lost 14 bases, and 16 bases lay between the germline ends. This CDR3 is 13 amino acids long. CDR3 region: CASSLGSPVAGYF. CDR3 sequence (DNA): TGTGCCAGCAGTTTAGGGAGTCCGGTTGCGGGGTATTTT.

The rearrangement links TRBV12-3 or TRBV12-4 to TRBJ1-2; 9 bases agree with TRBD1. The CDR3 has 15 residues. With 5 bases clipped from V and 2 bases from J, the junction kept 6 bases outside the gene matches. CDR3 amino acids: CASSPTGGLNYGYTF. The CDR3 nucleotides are TGTGCCAGCAGTCCGACAGGGGGGCTAAACTATGGCTACACCTTC.

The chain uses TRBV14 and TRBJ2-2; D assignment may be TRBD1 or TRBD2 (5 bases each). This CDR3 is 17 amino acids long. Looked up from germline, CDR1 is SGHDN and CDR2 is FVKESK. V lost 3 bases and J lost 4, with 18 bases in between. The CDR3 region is CASSQGPAGRFTGELFF. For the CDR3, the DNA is TGTGCCAGCAGCCAGGGACCTGCGGGTCGATTCACCGGGGAGCTGTTTTTT.

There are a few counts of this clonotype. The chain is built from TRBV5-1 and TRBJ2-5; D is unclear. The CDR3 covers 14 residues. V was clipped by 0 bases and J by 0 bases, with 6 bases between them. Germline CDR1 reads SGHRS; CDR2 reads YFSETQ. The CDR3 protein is CASSLEANQETQYF. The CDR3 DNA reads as TGCGCCAGCAGCTTGGAAGCCAACCAAGAGACCCAGTACTTC.

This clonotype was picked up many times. The CDR3 bases are TGTGCCAGCAGCCGTTCGATAGGCTCCTACGAGCAGTACTTC. It yields the protein CASSRSIGSYEQYF. The V and J genes are TRBV3-1 and TRBJ2-7; D ambiguous. Germline CDR1 and CDR2: LGHDT and YNNKEL (reference sequence). Trimming pared 4 bases from V and 0 bases from J, leaving 10 bases between. The CDR3 has 14 amino acids.

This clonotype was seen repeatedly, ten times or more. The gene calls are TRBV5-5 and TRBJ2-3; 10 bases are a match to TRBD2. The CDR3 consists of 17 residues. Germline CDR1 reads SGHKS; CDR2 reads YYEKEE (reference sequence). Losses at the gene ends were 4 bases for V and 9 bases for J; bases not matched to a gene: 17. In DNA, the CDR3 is TGTGCCAGCAGCCCCCCCCTAGCGGGGGCCGGGGGCAGCACGCAGTATTTT. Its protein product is CASSPPLAGAGGSTQYF.

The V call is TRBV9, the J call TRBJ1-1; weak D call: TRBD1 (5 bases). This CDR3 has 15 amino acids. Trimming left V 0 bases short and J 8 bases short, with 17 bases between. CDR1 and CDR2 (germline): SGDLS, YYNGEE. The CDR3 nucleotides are TGTGCCAGCAGCGTAGGCCCCGACGTCCAGGGAGAAGCTTTCTTT. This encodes CASSVGPDVQGEAFF.

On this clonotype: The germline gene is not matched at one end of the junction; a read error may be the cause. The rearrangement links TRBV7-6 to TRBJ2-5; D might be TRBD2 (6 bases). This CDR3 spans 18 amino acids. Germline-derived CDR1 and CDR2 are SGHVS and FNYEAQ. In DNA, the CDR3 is TGTGTCAGCAGCCCCGGCGGTTGGGCGGGGATTAAAGAAGAGACCCAGTACTTC. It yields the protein CVSSPGGWAGIKEETQYF.

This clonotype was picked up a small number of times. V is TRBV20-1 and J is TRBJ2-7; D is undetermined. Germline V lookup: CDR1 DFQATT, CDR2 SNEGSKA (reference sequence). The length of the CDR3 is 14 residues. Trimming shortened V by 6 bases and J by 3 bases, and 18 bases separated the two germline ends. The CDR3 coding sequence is TGCAGTGCCCCCGGTCGATCTCCCGACTACGAGCAGTACTTC. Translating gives CSAPGRSPDYEQYF.

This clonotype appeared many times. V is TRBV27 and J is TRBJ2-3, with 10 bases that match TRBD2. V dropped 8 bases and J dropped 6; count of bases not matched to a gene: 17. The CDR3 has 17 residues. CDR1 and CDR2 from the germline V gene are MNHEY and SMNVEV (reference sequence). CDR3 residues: CASLPGSGGLRTDTQYF. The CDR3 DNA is TGTGCCAGCCTCCCTGGTAGCGGGGGGCTTCGGACGGATACGCAGTATTTT.

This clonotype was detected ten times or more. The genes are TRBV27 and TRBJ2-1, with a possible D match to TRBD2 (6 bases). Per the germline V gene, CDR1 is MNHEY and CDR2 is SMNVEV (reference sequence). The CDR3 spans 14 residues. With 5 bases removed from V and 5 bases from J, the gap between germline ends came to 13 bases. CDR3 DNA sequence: TGTGCCAGCAGTACGCGGGGTCTCGACAATGAGCAGTTCTTC. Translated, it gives CASSTRGLDNEQFF.

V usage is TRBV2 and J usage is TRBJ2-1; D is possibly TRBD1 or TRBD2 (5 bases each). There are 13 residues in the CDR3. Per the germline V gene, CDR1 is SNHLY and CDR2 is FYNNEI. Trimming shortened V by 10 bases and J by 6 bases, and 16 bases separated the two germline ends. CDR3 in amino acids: CATPGQDSNEQFF. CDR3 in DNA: TGTGCCACCCCGGGGCAGGATTCCAATGAGCAGTTCTTC.

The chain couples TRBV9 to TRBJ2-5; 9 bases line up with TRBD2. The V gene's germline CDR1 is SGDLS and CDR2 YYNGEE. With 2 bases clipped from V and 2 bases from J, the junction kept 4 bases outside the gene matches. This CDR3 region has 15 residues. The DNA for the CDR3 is TGTGCCAGCAGCGTGGAGCGGGGGGAACAAGAGACCCAGTACTTC. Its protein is CASSVERGEQETQYF.